The sequence of this T cell receptor beta chain was determined in a study of blood T cell repertoires in COVID-19. To note about this clone: The same CDR3 arises from other DNA sequences in this sample as well.

Germline V gene sequence: CDR1 SGHRS, CDR2 YFSETQ. The CDR3 contains 13 residues. V gave up 2 bases and J gave up 0 bases, with 6 bases separating them. Libraries were prepared by immunoSEQ multiplex PCR; TCRdb keeps only in-frame clonotypes and omits some of them. The data show hundreds of thousands of clones, with about 79% seen just once and about 9.6% held by the top ten. The clonotype was recovered from an elderly man with acute or convalescent COVID-19. The sequencing input was peripheral blood. The chain combines TRBV5-1 with TRBJ2-7, with TRBD1 as a possible D gene (6 bases). The CDR3 region is CASSLQGSYEQYF. CDR3 bases: TGCGCCAGCAGCTTACAGGGCTCCTACGAGCAGTACTTC. The variable domain in full, completed from reference TRBV5-1 and TRBJ2-7, reads KAGVTQTPRYLIKTRGQQVTLSCSPISGHRSVSWYQQTPGQGLQFLFEYFSETQRNKGNFPGRFSGRQFSNSRSEMNVSTLELGDSALYLCASSLQGSYEQYFGPGTRLTVT.